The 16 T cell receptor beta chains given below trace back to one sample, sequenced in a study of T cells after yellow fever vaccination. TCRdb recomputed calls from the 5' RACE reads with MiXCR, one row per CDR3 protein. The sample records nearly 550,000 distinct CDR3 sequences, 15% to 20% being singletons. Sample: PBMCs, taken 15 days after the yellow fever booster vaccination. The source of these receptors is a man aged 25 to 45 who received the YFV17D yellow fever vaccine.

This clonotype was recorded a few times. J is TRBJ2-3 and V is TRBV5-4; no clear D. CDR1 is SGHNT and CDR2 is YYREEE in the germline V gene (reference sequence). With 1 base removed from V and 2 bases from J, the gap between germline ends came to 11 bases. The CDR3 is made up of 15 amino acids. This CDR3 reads CASSLSKSITDTQYF. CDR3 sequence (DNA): TGTGCCAGCAGCTTGTCTAAGTCGATCACAGATACGCAGTATTTT. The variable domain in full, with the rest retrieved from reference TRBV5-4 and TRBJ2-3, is ETGVTQSPTHLIKTRGQQVTLRCSSQSGHNTVSWYQQALGQGPQFIFQYYREEENGRGNFPPRFSGLQFPNYSSELNVNALELDDSALYLCASSLSKSITDTQYFGPGTRLTVL.

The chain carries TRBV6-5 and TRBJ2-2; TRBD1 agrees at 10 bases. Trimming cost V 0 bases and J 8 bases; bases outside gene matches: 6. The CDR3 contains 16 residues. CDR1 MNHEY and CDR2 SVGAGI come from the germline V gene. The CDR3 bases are TGTGCCAGCAGTTACTCAGGACAGGGGGTAGTAGGGGAGCTGTTTTTT. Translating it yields CASSYSGQGVVGELFF.

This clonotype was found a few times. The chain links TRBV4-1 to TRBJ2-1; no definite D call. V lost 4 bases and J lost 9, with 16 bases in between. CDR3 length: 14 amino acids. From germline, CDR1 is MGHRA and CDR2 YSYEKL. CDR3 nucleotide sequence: TGCGCCAGCAGCCGGAGTGGTAGGGTGGCTGAGCAGTTCTTC. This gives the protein CASSRSGRVAEQFF.

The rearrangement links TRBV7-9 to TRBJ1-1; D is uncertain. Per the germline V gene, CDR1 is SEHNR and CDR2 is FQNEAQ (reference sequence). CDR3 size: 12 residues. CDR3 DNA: TGTGCTGGGCAGGTCGTAAACACTGAAGCTTTCTTT. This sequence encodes CAGQVVNTEAFF.

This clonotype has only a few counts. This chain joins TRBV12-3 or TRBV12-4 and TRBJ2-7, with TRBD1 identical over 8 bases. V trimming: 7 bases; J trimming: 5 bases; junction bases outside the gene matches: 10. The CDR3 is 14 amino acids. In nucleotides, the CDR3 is TGTGCCAGCATTGGGACAGGAGATATTCACGAGCAGTACTTC. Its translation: CASIGTGDIHEQYF.

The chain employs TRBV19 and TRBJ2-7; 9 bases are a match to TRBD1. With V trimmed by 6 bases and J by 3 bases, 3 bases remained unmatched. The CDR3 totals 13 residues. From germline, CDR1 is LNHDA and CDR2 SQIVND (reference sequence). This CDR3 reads CASSTTGGYEQYF. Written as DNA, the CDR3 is TGTGCCAGTAGCACGACAGGGGGCTACGAGCAGTACTTC.

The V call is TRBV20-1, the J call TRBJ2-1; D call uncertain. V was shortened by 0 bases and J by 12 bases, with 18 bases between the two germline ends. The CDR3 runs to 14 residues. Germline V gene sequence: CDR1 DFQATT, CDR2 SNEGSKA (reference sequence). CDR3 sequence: CSAREYFETMGQFF. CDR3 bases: TGCAGTGCTAGAGAGTATTTCGAGACAATGGGGCAGTTCTTC.

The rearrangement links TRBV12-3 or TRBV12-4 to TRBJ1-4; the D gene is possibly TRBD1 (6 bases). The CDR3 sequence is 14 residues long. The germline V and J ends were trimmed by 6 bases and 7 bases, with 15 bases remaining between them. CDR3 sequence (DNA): TGTGCCAGCAGCAGTAGGGCCAGGGGTGAAAAACTGTTTTTT. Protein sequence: CASSSRARGEKLFF.

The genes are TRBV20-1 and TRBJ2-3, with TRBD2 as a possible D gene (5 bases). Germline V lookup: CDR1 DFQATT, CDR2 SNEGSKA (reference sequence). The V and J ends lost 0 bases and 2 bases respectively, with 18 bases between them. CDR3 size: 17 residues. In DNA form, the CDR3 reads TGCAGTGCTAGAGATAGATCCCTAGCAGTAATCACAGATACGCAGTATTTT. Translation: CSARDRSLAVITDTQYF.

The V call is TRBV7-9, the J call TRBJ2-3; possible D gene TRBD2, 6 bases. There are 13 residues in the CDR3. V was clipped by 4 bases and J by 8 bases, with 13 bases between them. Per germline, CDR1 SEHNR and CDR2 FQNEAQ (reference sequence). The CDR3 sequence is CASSSGGQGTQYF. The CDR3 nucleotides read TGTGCCAGCAGCTCTGGAGGGCAGGGTACGCAGTATTTT.

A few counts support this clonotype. The CDR3 loop reads CASFLSEETQYF. The CDR3 nucleotides read TGTGCCAGCTTCCTGAGCGAGGAGACCCAGTACTTC. The chain uses TRBV2 and TRBJ2-5; D not resolved. The CDR3 is 12 residues long. Germline V gene data show CDR1 as SNHLY and CDR2 as FYNNEI. Trimming removed 8 bases from V and 5 bases from J, with 12 bases in between.

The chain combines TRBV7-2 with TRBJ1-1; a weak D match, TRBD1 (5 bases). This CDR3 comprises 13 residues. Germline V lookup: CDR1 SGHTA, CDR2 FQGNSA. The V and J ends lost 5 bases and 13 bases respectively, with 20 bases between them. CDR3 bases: TGTGCCAGCAGCAATGCGGGGGGGGGAAGAGTTTTCTTT. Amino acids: CASSNAGGGRVFF.

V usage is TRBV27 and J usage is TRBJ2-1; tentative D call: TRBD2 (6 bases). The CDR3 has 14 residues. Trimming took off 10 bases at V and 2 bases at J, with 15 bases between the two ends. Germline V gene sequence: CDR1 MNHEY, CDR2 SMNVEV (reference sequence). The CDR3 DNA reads TGTGCCATCCGTAGCGGAGCCCCCTACAATGAGCAGTTCTTC. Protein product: CAIRSGAPYNEQFF.

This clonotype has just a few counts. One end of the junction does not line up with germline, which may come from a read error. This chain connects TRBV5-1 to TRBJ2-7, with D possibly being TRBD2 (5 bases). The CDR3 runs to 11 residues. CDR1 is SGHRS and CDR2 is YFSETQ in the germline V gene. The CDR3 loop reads CASSSDWEFGF. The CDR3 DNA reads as TGCGCCAGCAGCTCGGACTGGGAGTTCGGCTTC.

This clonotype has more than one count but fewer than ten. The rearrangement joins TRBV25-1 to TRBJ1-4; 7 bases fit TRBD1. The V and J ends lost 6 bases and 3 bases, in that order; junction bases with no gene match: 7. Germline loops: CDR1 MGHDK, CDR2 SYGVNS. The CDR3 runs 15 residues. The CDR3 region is CASSDPGTANEKLFF. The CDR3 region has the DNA TGTGCCAGCAGCGACCCCGGGACAGCTAATGAAAAACTGTTTTTT.

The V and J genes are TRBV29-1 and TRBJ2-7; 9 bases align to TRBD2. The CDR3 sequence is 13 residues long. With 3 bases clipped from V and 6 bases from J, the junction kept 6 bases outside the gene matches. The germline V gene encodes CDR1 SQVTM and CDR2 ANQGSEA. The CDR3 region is CSVDAGGPGEQYF. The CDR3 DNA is TGCAGCGTTGACGCGGGAGGGCCAGGCGAGCAGTACTTC.